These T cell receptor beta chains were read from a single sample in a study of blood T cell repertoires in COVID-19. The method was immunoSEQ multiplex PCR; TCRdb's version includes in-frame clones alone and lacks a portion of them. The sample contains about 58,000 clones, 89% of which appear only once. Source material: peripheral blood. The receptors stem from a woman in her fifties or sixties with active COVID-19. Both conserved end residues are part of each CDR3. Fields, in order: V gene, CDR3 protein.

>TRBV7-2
CASSYGLAGIKYF
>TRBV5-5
CASSITGTGGAGTGELFF
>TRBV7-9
CASSPMGQRGGTQYF
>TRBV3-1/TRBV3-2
CASSQINEQFF
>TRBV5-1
CASSLGSQRDPGYTF
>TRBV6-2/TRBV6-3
CASSDPGGQDSYEQYF
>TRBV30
CAWSADMTGELFF
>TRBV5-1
CASSPSGSGETQYF
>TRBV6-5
CASSYFRDTRTDTQYF
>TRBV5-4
CASSLGASGVYNEQFF
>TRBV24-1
CATSDPRSGGRTDTQYF
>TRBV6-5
CASTGPGQGTGELFF
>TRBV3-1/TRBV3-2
CASSQRGSGNTIYF
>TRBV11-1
CASSSSGLIYEQYF
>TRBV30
CAWSDYTGLAKNIQYF
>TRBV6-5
CASNRGIQNEQFF
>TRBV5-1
CASSLGQGAEAFF
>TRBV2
CASSEATVTVF
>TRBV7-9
CASSLVGGGYTF
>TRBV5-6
CASTERGFTYEQYF
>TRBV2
CASSDSSTSGGAGEQFF
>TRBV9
CASSGTGLAGLDEQFF
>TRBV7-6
CASSLGQAGTTEAFF
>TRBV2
CANRVDRANYNSPLHF
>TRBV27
CASSLMRGGNEQFF
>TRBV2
CASSEAGTADLYGYTF
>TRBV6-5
CASSQQGEKLFF
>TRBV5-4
CASSSDPTSVDTQYF
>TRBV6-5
CASSRTLMNTEAFF
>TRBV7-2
CASSQQGAGSYGYTF
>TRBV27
CASSYRGQGFSYEQYF
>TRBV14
CASSHLAGAGTDTQYF
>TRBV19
CASSQDRGGTGELFF
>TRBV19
CASSIRTGARNSPLHF
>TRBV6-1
CASSEVRGNQPQHF